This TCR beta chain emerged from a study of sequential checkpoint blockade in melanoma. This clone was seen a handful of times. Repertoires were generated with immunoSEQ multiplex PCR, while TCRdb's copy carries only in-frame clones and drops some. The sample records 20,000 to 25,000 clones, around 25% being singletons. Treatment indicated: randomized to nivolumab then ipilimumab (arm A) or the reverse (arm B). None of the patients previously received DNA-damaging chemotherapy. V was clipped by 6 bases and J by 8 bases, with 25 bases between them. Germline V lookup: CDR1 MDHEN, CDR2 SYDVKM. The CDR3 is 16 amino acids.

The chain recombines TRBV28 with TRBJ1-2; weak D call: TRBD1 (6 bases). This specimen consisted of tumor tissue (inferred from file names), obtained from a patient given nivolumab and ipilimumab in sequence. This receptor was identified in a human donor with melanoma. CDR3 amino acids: CASRPATRLQGPGYTF. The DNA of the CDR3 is TGTGCCAGCAGGCCAGCCACTCGATTACAGGGTCCGGGCTACACCTTC.